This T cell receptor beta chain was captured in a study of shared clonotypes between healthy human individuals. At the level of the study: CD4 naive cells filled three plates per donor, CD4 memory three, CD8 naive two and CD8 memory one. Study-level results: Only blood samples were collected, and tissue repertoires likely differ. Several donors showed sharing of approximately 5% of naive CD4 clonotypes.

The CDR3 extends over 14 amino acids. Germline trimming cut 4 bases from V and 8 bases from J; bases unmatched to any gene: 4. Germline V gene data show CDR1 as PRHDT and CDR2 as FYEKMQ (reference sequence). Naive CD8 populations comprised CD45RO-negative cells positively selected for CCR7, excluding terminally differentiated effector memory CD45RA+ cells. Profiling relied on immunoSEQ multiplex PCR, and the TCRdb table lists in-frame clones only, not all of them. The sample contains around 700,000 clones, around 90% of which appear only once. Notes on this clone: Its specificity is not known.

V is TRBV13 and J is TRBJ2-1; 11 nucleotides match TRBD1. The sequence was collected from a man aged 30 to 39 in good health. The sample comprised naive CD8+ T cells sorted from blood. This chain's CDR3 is CASSSGQGADEQFF. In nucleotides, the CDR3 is TGTGCCAGCAGCTCCGGACAGGGGGCCGATGAGCAGTTCTTC.